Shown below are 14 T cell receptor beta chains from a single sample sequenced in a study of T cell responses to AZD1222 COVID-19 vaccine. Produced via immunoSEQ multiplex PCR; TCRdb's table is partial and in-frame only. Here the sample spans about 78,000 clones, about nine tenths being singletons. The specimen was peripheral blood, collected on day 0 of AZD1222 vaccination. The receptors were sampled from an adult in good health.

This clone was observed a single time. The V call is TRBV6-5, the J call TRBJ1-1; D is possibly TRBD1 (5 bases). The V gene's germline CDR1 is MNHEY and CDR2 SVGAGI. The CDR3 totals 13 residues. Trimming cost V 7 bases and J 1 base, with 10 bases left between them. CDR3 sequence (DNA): TGTGCCAGCAATCCTACAGGGAACACTGAAGCTTTCTTT. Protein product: CASNPTGNTEAFF.

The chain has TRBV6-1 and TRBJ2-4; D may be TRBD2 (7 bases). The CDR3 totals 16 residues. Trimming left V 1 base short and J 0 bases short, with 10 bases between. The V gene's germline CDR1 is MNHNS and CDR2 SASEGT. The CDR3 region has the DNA TGTGCCAGCAGTGAAGGTGGGGGGGCAGCCAAAAACATTCAGTACTTC. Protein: CASSEGGGAAKNIQYF.

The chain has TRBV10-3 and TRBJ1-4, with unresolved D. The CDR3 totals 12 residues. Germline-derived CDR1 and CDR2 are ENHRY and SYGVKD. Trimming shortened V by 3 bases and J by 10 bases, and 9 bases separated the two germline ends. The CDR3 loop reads CAISDTDGKLFF. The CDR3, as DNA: TGTGCCATCAGTGACACCGACGGAAAACTGTTTTTT.

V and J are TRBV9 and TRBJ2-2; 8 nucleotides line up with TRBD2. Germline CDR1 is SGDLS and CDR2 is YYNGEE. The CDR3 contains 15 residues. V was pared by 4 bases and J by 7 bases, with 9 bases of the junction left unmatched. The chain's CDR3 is CASSPRITSGGELFF. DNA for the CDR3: TGTGCCAGCAGCCCTCGGATAACTAGCGGCGGGGAGCTGTTTTTT.

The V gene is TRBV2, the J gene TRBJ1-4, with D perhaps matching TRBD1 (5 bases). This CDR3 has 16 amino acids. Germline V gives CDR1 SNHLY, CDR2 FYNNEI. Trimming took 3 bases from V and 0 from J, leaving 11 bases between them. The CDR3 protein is CASSEQGSATNEKLFF. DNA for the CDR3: TGTGCCAGCAGTGAGCAGGGCTCTGCAACTAATGAAAAACTGTTTTTT.

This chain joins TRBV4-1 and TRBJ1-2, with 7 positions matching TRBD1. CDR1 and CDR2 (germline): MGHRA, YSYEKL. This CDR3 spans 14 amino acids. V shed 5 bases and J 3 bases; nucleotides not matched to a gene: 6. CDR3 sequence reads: CASSSDRAHYGYTF. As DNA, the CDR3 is TGCGCCAGCAGCTCAGACAGGGCACACTATGGCTACACCTTC.

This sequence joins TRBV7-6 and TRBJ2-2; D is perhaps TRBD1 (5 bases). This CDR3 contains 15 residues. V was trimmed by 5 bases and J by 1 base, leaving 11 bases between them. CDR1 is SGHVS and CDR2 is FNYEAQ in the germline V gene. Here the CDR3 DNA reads TGTGCCAGCAGCCAACAGGCTGGGAACACCGGGGAGCTGTTTTTT. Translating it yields CASSQQAGNTGELFF.

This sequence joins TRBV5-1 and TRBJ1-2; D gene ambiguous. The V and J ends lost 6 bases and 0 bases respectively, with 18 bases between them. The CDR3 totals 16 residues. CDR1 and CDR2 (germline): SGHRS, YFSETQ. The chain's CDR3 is CASKAVGSEANYGYTF. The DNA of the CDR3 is TGCGCCAGCAAAGCCGTCGGGTCGGAAGCTAACTATGGCTACACCTTC.

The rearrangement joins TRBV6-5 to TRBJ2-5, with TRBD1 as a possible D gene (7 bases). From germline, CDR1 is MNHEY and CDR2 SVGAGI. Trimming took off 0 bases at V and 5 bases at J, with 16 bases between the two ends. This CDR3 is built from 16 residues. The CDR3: CASSYSRRGLGETQYF. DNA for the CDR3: TGTGCCAGCAGTTACTCGAGGAGGGGGCTCGGGGAGACCCAGTACTTC.

The CDR3 reads CASSTGVAYGYTF. The CDR3 nucleotides read TGTGCCAGTAGTACAGGGGTGGCCTATGGCTACACCTTC. The chain uses TRBV19 and TRBJ1-2, with D maybe TRBD1 (6 bases). This CDR3 has 13 amino acids. Trimming cost V 4 bases and J 4 bases, with 10 bases left between them. CDR1 and CDR2 from the germline V gene are LNHDA and SQIVND (reference sequence). Full variable domain (remainder filled in from reference TRBV19 and TRBJ1-2): DGGITQSPKYLFRKEGQNVTLSCEQNLNHDAMYWYRQDPGQGLRLIYYSQIVNDFQKGDIAEGYSVSREKKESFPLTVTSAQKNPTAFYLCASSTGVAYGYTFGSGTRLTVV.

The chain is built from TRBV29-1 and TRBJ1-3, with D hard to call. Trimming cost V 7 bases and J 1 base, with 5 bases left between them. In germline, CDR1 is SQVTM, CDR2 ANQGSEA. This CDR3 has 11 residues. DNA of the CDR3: TGCAGCGGTACATCTGGAAACACCATATATTTT. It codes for CSGTSGNTIYF.

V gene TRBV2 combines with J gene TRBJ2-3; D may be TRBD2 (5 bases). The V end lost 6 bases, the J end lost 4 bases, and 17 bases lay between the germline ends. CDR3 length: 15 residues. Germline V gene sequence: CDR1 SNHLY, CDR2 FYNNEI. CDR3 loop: CASSLGVGWADTQYF. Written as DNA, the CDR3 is TGTGCCAGCAGCCTCGGGGTAGGATGGGCAGATACGCAGTATTTT.

CDR3 sequence: CASSHQGEVETQYF. DNA for the CDR3: TGTGCCAGCAGCCACCAGGGAGAGGTAGAGACCCAGTACTTC. J is TRBJ2-5 and V is TRBV27; D possibly uses TRBD1 or TRBD2 (5 bases each). CDR3 length: 14 residues. Trimming left V 6 bases short and J 4 bases short, with 15 bases between. Germline values: CDR1 MNHEY, CDR2 SMNVEV (reference sequence).

The CDR3 DNA reads TGTGCCAGCAGCTTGGAGTACGGGTACGACACCGGGGAGCTGTTTTTT. Amino acids: CASSLEYGYDTGELFF. V is TRBV5-8 and J is TRBJ2-2; unclear D gene. Trimming cost V 0 bases and J 3 bases, with 12 bases left between them. Germline V gene data show CDR1 as SGHTS and CDR2 as YDEGEE. There are 16 residues in the CDR3.